A selection of T cell receptor beta chains follows, all from one sample in a study of human versus mouse CDR3 diversity and MHC coevolution. The assay was immunoSEQ multiplex PCR, and TCRdb's table has in-frame clones only and misses some. The table has 86,000 or so clones, about 93% seen once. The sample consisted of naive CD4+ T cells from blood. The receptors derive from a person between 25 and 69 years old in good health. The CDR3 runs from the conserved cysteine through the conserved F or W. D genes are given only for firm matches. Some rows have no size entry. The others give once, few or many, or a class for an expanded clone.

clone_size: .; d_call: TRBD2; j_call: TRBJ2-7; v_call: TRBV29-1; cdr3_length: 12; cdr3_aa: CSVERLADEQYF; cdr3_nt: TGCAGCGTTGAAAGACTAGCAGACGAGCAGTACTTC
clone_size: .; d_call: TRBD2; j_call: TRBJ2-7; v_call: TRBV18; cdr3_length: 13; cdr3_aa: CASSRGGDYEQYF; cdr3_nt: TGTGCCAGCTCACGGGGAGGGGACTACGAGCAGTACTTC
clone_size: .; d_call: .; j_call: TRBJ2-2; v_call: TRBV5-6; cdr3_length: 15; cdr3_aa: CASSWGAALTGELFF; cdr3_nt: TGTGCCAGCAGCTGGGGAGCGGCCCTGACCGGGGAGCTGTTTTTT
clone_size: .; d_call: TRBD1; j_call: TRBJ1-2; v_call: TRBV4-3; cdr3_length: 15; cdr3_aa: CASSQRTGRQSGYTF; cdr3_nt: TGCGCCAGCAGCCAGCGGACAGGGAGGCAAAGTGGCTACACCTTC
clone_size: .; d_call: TRBD1; j_call: TRBJ2-3; v_call: TRBV5-1; cdr3_length: 15; cdr3_aa: CASSLPRGQGDTQYF; cdr3_nt: TGCGCCAGCAGCTTGCCCAGGGGGCAGGGAGATACGCAGTATTTT
clone_size: .; d_call: .; j_call: TRBJ1-5; v_call: TRBV9; cdr3_length: 14; cdr3_aa: CASSVGDYNQPQHF; cdr3_nt: TGTGCCAGCAGCGTAGGAGATTACAATCAGCCCCAGCATTTT
clone_size: .; d_call: TRBD1; j_call: TRBJ2-7; v_call: TRBV6-1; cdr3_length: 15; cdr3_aa: CASSGGWTGSYEQYF; cdr3_nt: TGTGCCAGCAGTGGAGGGTGGACAGGATCCTACGAGCAGTACTTC
clone_size: .; d_call: .; j_call: TRBJ1-1; v_call: TRBV7-2; cdr3_length: 11; cdr3_aa: CAMGGFTEAFF; cdr3_nt: TGTGCCATGGGCGGGTTCACTGAAGCTTTCTTT
clone_size: .; d_call: TRBD1; j_call: TRBJ2-7; v_call: TRBV29-1; cdr3_length: 12; cdr3_aa: CSVDRTGSEQYF; cdr3_nt: TGCAGCGTTGATCGGACAGGGAGCGAGCAGTACTTC
clone_size: .; d_call: TRBD1; j_call: TRBJ2-5; v_call: TRBV7-3; cdr3_length: 16; cdr3_aa: CASSLGDRGIQETQYF; cdr3_nt: TGTGCCAGCAGCTTAGGGGACAGGGGAATACAAGAGACCCAGTACTTC
clone_size: .; d_call: TRBD2; j_call: TRBJ2-2; v_call: TRBV7-3; cdr3_length: 16; cdr3_aa: CASSLQSGAGSGELFF; cdr3_nt: TGTGCCAGCAGCCTCCAGAGCGGGGCGGGGAGCGGGGAGCTGTTTTTT
clone_size: .; d_call: TRBD2; j_call: TRBJ2-3; v_call: TRBV30; cdr3_length: 14; cdr3_aa: CAWSDGGAADTQYF; cdr3_nt: TGTGCCTGGAGCGACGGGGGGGCAGCAGATACGCAGTATTTT
clone_size: .; d_call: TRBD1; j_call: TRBJ1-1; v_call: TRBV5-4; cdr3_length: 15; cdr3_aa: CATLYRDRVNTEAFF; cdr3_nt: TGTGCCACCCTTTACCGGGACAGGGTGAACACTGAAGCTTTCTTT
clone_size: .; d_call: .; j_call: TRBJ1-2; v_call: TRBV5-4; cdr3_length: 15; cdr3_aa: CASSFEGGGARGYTF; cdr3_nt: TGTGCCAGCAGCTTTGAAGGAGGGGGGGCTCGTGGCTACACCTTC
clone_size: once; d_call: TRBD1; j_call: TRBJ1-4; v_call: TRBV4-2; cdr3_length: 15; cdr3_aa: CASSRRDRGNEKLFF; cdr3_nt: TGTGCCAGCAGCCGCCGGGACAGGGGGAATGAAAAACTGTTTTTT
clone_size: .; d_call: .; j_call: TRBJ2-5; v_call: TRBV29-1; cdr3_length: 13; cdr3_aa: CSVQSPYQETQYF; cdr3_nt: TGCAGCGTTCAGTCACCATACCAAGAGACCCAGTACTTC
clone_size: .; d_call: .; j_call: TRBJ1-1; v_call: TRBV19; cdr3_length: 15; cdr3_aa: CASSMLGQPNTEAFF; cdr3_nt: TGTGCCAGTAGTATGCTCGGACAGCCGAACACTGAAGCTTTCTTT
clone_size: .; d_call: TRBD1; j_call: TRBJ2-7; v_call: TRBV5-1; cdr3_length: 14; cdr3_aa: CASSSGQGLGEQYF; cdr3_nt: TGCGCCAGCAGCAGCGGACAGGGGTTGGGCGAGCAGTACTTC
clone_size: .; d_call: .; j_call: TRBJ2-7; v_call: TRBV19; cdr3_length: 11; cdr3_aa: CASGGIYEQYF; cdr3_nt: TGTGCCAGTGGGGGGATCTACGAGCAGTACTTC
clone_size: .; d_call: TRBD1; j_call: TRBJ1-1; v_call: TRBV19; cdr3_length: 16; cdr3_aa: CASSRQGSPEGTEAFF; cdr3_nt: TGTGCCAGTAGTAGACAGGGTTCTCCCGAGGGCACTGAAGCTTTCTTT
clone_size: .; d_call: TRBD2; j_call: TRBJ2-1; v_call: TRBV7-9; cdr3_length: 17; cdr3_aa: CASSRGVTSGSYNEQFF; cdr3_nt: TGTGCCAGCAGCCGCGGGGTCACTAGCGGATCCTACAATGAGCAGTTCTTC
clone_size: .; d_call: TRBD2; j_call: TRBJ2-7; v_call: TRBV7-2; cdr3_length: 15; cdr3_aa: CASTPGGGLSYEQYF; cdr3_nt: TGTGCCAGCACCCCGGGGGGGGGCCTGTCCTACGAGCAGTACTTC
clone_size: .; d_call: .; j_call: TRBJ2-1; v_call: TRBV21-1; cdr3_length: 19; cdr3_aa: CASSPKKGGTSGTVNEQFF; cdr3_nt: TGTGCCAGCAGCCCCAAAAAGGGCGGGACTAGCGGGACAGTGAATGAGCAGTTCTTC
clone_size: .; d_call: .; j_call: TRBJ2-5; v_call: TRBV5-5; cdr3_length: 13; cdr3_aa: CASSRGISETQYF; cdr3_nt: TGTGCCAGCAGTCGCGGGATTAGTGAGACCCAGTACTTC
clone_size: .; d_call: TRBD2; j_call: TRBJ2-3; v_call: TRBV9; cdr3_length: 15; cdr3_aa: CASSGLAVSTDTQYF; cdr3_nt: TGTGCCAGCAGCGGTCTAGCGGTCAGCACAGATACGCAGTATTTT
clone_size: .; d_call: TRBD1; j_call: TRBJ1-2; v_call: TRBV19; cdr3_length: 14; cdr3_aa: CASSRQGGDYGYTF; cdr3_nt: TGTGCCAGTAGTAGACAGGGTGGGGACTATGGCTACACCTTC
clone_size: .; d_call: .; j_call: TRBJ1-4; v_call: TRBV6-5; cdr3_length: 14; cdr3_aa: CASSGAYSNEKLFF; cdr3_nt: TGTGCCAGCTCAGGGGCCTACTCTAATGAAAAACTGTTTTTT
clone_size: .; d_call: TRBD1; j_call: TRBJ1-1; v_call: TRBV6-5; cdr3_length: 14; cdr3_aa: CASSFDRVRIEAFF; cdr3_nt: TGTGCCAGCAGCTTCGACAGGGTGCGAATTGAAGCTTTCTTT
clone_size: .; d_call: TRBD2; j_call: TRBJ2-7; v_call: TRBV28; cdr3_length: 14; cdr3_aa: CATLPSGTSYEQYF; cdr3_nt: TGTGCCACCCTACCTAGCGGGACATCCTACGAGCAGTACTTC
clone_size: .; d_call: .; j_call: TRBJ2-3; v_call: TRBV10-1; cdr3_length: 18; cdr3_aa: CASSEKSDGRPSTDTQYF; cdr3_nt: TGCGCCAGCAGTGAGAAAAGCGACGGGAGACCAAGCACAGATACGCAGTATTTT
clone_size: .; d_call: .; j_call: TRBJ2-5; v_call: TRBV9; cdr3_length: 13; cdr3_aa: CASSGGRGETQYF; cdr3_nt: TGTGCCAGCAGCGGGGGCCGGGGGGAGACCCAGTACTTC
clone_size: once; d_call: .; j_call: TRBJ2-7; v_call: TRBV18; cdr3_length: 15; cdr3_aa: CASSPLDTRFYEQYF; cdr3_nt: TGTGCCAGCTCACCACTTGACACCCGTTTCTACGAGCAGTACTTC
clone_size: .; d_call: .; j_call: TRBJ2-7; v_call: TRBV7-8; cdr3_length: 13; cdr3_aa: CASSLGQFYEQYF; cdr3_nt: TGTGCCAGCAGCTTAGGGCAGTTCTACGAGCAGTACTTC
clone_size: .; d_call: .; j_call: TRBJ1-4; v_call: TRBV4-3; cdr3_length: 15; cdr3_aa: CASSRGDSTNEKLFF; cdr3_nt: TGCGCCAGCAGCCGAGGAGATTCAACTAATGAAAAACTGTTTTTT
clone_size: .; d_call: .; j_call: TRBJ1-6; v_call: TRBV7-3; cdr3_length: 15; cdr3_aa: CASSSQGSYNSPLHF; cdr3_nt: TGTGCCAGCAGTTCACAGGGCTCCTATAATTCCCCCCTCCACTTT
clone_size: once; d_call: TRBD1; j_call: TRBJ1-2; v_call: TRBV4-2; cdr3_length: 16; cdr3_aa: CASSQEQGAGDYGYTF; cdr3_nt: TGTGCCAGCAGCCAAGAACAGGGGGCGGGTGACTATGGCTACACCTTC
clone_size: .; d_call: .; j_call: TRBJ1-6; v_call: TRBV19; cdr3_length: 15; cdr3_aa: CASSIGTEYNSPLHF; cdr3_nt: TGTGCCAGTAGTATAGGGACAGAGTATAATTCACCCCTCCACTTT
clone_size: .; d_call: .; j_call: TRBJ1-2; v_call: TRBV20-1; cdr3_length: 11; cdr3_aa: CSASRDTEYTF; cdr3_nt: TGCAGTGCTAGCAGGGACACAGAATACACCTTC
clone_size: .; d_call: .; j_call: TRBJ2-5; v_call: TRBV10-3; cdr3_length: 13; cdr3_aa: CAVTGAGGETQYF; cdr3_nt: TGTGCCGTTACAGGGGCGGGGGGAGAGACCCAGTACTTC
clone_size: .; d_call: TRBD1; j_call: TRBJ1-6; v_call: TRBV2; cdr3_length: 14; cdr3_aa: CASRGQASSSTLHF; cdr3_nt: TGTGCCAGCAGGGGACAGGCCTCATCCTCTACCCTCCACTTT
clone_size: .; d_call: .; j_call: TRBJ2-3; v_call: TRBV19; cdr3_length: 13; cdr3_aa: CASSMRTTDTQYF; cdr3_nt: TGTGCCAGTAGTATGAGAACCACAGATACGCAGTATTTT
clone_size: .; d_call: TRBD1; j_call: TRBJ1-6; v_call: TRBV7-8; cdr3_length: 14; cdr3_aa: CASSRRTGGSPLHF; cdr3_nt: TGTGCCAGCAGCCGTAGGACAGGGGGATCACCCCTCCACTTT
clone_size: .; d_call: .; j_call: TRBJ2-2; v_call: TRBV7-3; cdr3_length: 16; cdr3_aa: CASSPGIVEVTGELFF; cdr3_nt: TGTGCCAGCAGCCCTGGCATAGTTGAGGTGACCGGGGAGCTGTTTTTT
clone_size: .; d_call: TRBD1; j_call: TRBJ1-5; v_call: TRBV5-1; cdr3_length: 16; cdr3_aa: CASPDRAEYSNQPQHF; cdr3_nt: TGCGCCAGCCCGGACAGGGCCGAATATAGCAATCAGCCCCAGCATTTT
clone_size: .; d_call: TRBD2; j_call: TRBJ2-7; v_call: TRBV9; cdr3_length: 14; cdr3_aa: CASSVGLAWGEQYF; cdr3_nt: TGTGCCAGCAGCGTTGGACTAGCATGGGGCGAGCAGTACTTC
clone_size: .; d_call: .; j_call: TRBJ1-1; v_call: TRBV9; cdr3_length: 14; cdr3_aa: CASSVEGKATEAFF; cdr3_nt: TGTGCCAGCAGCGTAGAGGGGAAAGCCACTGAAGCTTTCTTT
clone_size: .; d_call: .; j_call: TRBJ2-7; v_call: TRBV4-1; cdr3_length: 13; cdr3_aa: CASSQDTGTLQYF; cdr3_nt: TGCGCCAGCAGCCAAGATACGGGAACCCTACAGTACTTC
clone_size: .; d_call: TRBD1; j_call: TRBJ2-2; v_call: TRBV25-1; cdr3_length: 15; cdr3_aa: CASSYPTGGPGELFF; cdr3_nt: TGTGCCAGCAGTTACCCGACAGGGGGCCCCGGGGAGCTGTTTTTT
clone_size: .; d_call: .; j_call: TRBJ1-1; v_call: TRBV6-5; cdr3_length: 14; cdr3_aa: CASSSPGVNTEAFF; cdr3_nt: TGTGCCAGCAGTTCTCCCGGGGTGAACACTGAAGCTTTCTTT
clone_size: .; d_call: .; j_call: TRBJ1-2; v_call: TRBV7-2; cdr3_length: 13; cdr3_aa: CASSLAAAAGYTF; cdr3_nt: TGTGCCAGCAGCTTAGCGGCGGCAGCTGGCTACACCTTC
clone_size: .; d_call: .; j_call: TRBJ1-4; v_call: TRBV5-6; cdr3_length: 16; cdr3_aa: CASSPGIGATNEKLFF; cdr3_nt: TGTGCCAGCAGCCCAGGGATCGGTGCAACTAATGAAAAACTGTTTTTT
clone_size: .; d_call: TRBD2; j_call: TRBJ2-3; v_call: TRBV6-6; cdr3_length: 15; cdr3_aa: CASSQFGGSADTQYF; cdr3_nt: TGTGCCAGCAGTCAATTTGGCGGGAGTGCAGATACGCAGTATTTT
clone_size: .; d_call: .; j_call: TRBJ1-2; v_call: TRBV2; cdr3_length: 13; cdr3_aa: CASIEGVNLGYTF; cdr3_nt: TGTGCCAGCATAGAGGGTGTTAACCTAGGCTACACCTTC